This TCR beta chain was identified during a study of T-cell reconstitution after alpha-beta-depleted transplantation in children. This clonotype was seen ten or more times. Preparation of the TCRbeta library involved a method that used unique molecular identifiers. TCRdb itself ran the PCR reads through MiXCR, one entry per CDR3 protein. The data show 65,000 to 85,000 distinct CDR3 sequences, about a tenth seen once. The germline gives CDR1 SEHNR, CDR2 FQNEAQ (reference sequence). The CDR3 length is 13 residues. V was pared by 1 base and J by 8 bases, with 4 bases of the junction left unmatched. The V call is TRBV7-9, the J call TRBJ2-5; 7 bases are a match to TRBD1. The input for sequencing was PBMCs, taken before TCRalphabeta/CD19-depleted stem cell transplant. The TCR was taken from a boy aged 10-17 years with acute myeloid leukemia, due to receive a stem cell transplant. This CDR3 reads CASSLDPGGTQYF. The CDR3 coding sequence is TGTGCCAGCAGCTTAGACCCAGGGGGAACCCAGTACTTC.